This passage covers 10 T cell receptor beta chains from one sample sequenced in a study of control samples from healthy donors and cancer patients (TCRdb year 2020). The library was made by the immunoSEQ multiplex PCR assay. In TCRdb, the immuneACCESS table is reduced to in-frame sequences with V and J assigned. These tables do not hold every clone; where another copy was compared, an unresolved V gene accounts for under half, and the others remain unexplained. The sample profile shows fewer than 85,000 clones; almost 95% of them were found once. The ten most abundant clones make up approximately 5.8% of the sample. Sequencing used blood. The receptors originated from an older woman in good health.

This clone came up once. The gene calls are TRBV5-4 and TRBJ2-2; TRBD2 matches at 12 bases. Germline CDR1 SGHNT, CDR2 YYREEE (reference sequence). The CDR3 runs to 17 residues. The V and J ends lost 4 bases and 4 bases, in that order; junction bases with no gene match: 8. CDR3 residues: CASSGRLAGDRTGELFF. CDR3 nucleotides: TGTGCCAGCAGCGGAAGACTAGCGGGAGACCGCACCGGGGAGCTGTTTTTT.

This chain joins TRBV18 and TRBJ2-3; 10 bases match TRBD1. CDR1 is KGHSH, CDR2 LQKENI, per germline. The CDR3 has 16 amino acids. Germline trimming cut 0 bases from V and 3 bases from J; bases unmatched to any gene: 3. The CDR3: CASSPPRTGGTDTQYF. CDR3 bases: TGTGCCAGCTCACCACCCCGGACAGGGGGTACAGATACGCAGTATTTT.

The rearrangement links TRBV5-4 to TRBJ2-1, with TRBD1 matching over 8 bases. The J segment lost 7 bases and the V segment lost 1 base, leaving 4 bases of the junction unmatched. Looked up from germline, CDR1 is SGHNT and CDR2 is YYREEE (reference sequence). The CDR3 covers 14 residues. The CDR3 DNA is TGTGCCAGCAGCTTGCAGGGGGCTGCTAATGAGCAGTTCTTC. As protein: CASSLQGAANEQFF.

Worth noting for this clone: The junction and the germline gene differ at one end; a read error may be behind it. The V and J genes are TRBV7-7 and TRBJ2-7; 8 nucleotides match TRBD1. CDR3 length: 13 residues. Per the germline V gene, CDR1 is SSHAT and CDR2 is FNYEAQ (reference sequence). CDR3 bases: TGTGCTAGCAGCACATCCGACAGGGGCGAGCAGTACTTC. Protein: CASSTSDRGEQYF.

The chain uses TRBV24-1 and TRBJ2-1, with 8 nucleotides matching TRBD2. The CDR3 runs to 17 residues. Germline assignment: CDR1 KGHDR and CDR2 SFDVKD. Trimming cost V 5 bases and J 6 bases; bases outside gene matches: 14. Written as DNA, the CDR3 is TGTGCCACCAGTGGTAATCAAGCGGGAGAGGGGCGCAATGAGCAGTTCTTC. Amino acid sequence: CATSGNQAGEGRNEQFF.

The J gene is TRBJ2-2, the V gene TRBV4-1; maybe TRBD2 (6 bases). Germline V gene sequence: CDR1 MGHRA, CDR2 YSYEKL. V was cut by 4 bases and J by 0 bases, with 18 bases left in between. The CDR3 is made up of 18 amino acids. The CDR3 bases are TGCGCCAGCAGCCCGCAAATCCCGGGAGCCTCGAACACCGGGGAGCTGTTTTTT. Translating gives CASSPQIPGASNTGELFF.

The chain carries TRBV9 and TRBJ1-2; D call uncertain. Germline CDR1 SGDLS, CDR2 YYNGEE. Trimming shortened V by 5 bases and J by 6 bases, and 14 bases separated the two germline ends. CDR3 size: 13 residues. CDR3 nucleotides: TGTGCCAGCAGTTACGGCGGTTTGGATGGCTACACCTTC. It specifies CASSYGGLDGYTF.

The rearrangement uses TRBV5-4 and TRBJ1-1, with unresolved D. The CDR3 runs 13 residues. CDR1 and CDR2 from the germline V gene are SGHNT and YYREEE (reference sequence). V shed 1 base and J shed 4 bases, with 8 bases lying between them. The DNA for the CDR3 is TGTGCCAGCAGCTTGAGAGGTGGCACTGAAGCTTTCTTT. This sequence encodes CASSLRGGTEAFF.

The rearrangement uses TRBV30 and TRBJ1-5, with a weak D call TRBD1 (5 bases). The CDR3 covers 13 residues. Trimming stripped 2 bases from V and 0 bases from J, with 5 bases between. The V gene's germline CDR1 is GTSNPN and CDR2 SVGIG (reference sequence). The CDR3 loop reads CAWSRGSNQPQHF. Here the CDR3 DNA reads TGTGCCTGGAGTAGGGGTAGCAATCAGCCCCAGCATTTT.

The chain employs TRBV4-3 and TRBJ1-1; D ambiguous. The germline V gene encodes CDR1 LGHNA and CDR2 YSLEER. This CDR3 is built from 14 residues. V was trimmed by 0 bases and J by 4 bases, leaving 9 bases between them. DNA for the CDR3: TGCGCCAGCAGCCAAGAACCGGGTGCCACTGAAGCTTTCTTT. This sequence encodes CASSQEPGATEAFF.